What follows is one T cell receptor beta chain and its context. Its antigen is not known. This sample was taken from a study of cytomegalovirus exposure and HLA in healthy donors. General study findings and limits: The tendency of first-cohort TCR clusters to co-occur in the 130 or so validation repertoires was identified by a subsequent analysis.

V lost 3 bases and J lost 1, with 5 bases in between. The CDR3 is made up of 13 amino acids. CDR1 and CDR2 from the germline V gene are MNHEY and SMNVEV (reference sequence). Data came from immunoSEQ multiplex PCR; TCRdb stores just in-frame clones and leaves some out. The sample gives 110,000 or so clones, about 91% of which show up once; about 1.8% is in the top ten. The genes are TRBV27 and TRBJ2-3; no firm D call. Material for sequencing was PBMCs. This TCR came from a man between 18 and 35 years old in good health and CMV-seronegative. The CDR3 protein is CASSLYGTDTQYF. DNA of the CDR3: TGTGCCAGCAGTTTGTATGGCACAGATACGCAGTATTTT.